The 14 T cell receptor beta chains listed next were all sequenced from one sample in a study of T cell responses to AZD1222 COVID-19 vaccine. Method: immunoSEQ multiplex PCR; TCRdb's copy keeps in-frame clones and lacks some. The repertoire holds about 93,000 clones, with 86% as singletons. This material consisted of peripheral blood, taken on day 0 of AZD1222 vaccination. The receptor source for this set is an adult in good health.

This clone was detected only once. The V and J genes are TRBV5-1 and TRBJ2-7; a weak D match, TRBD2 (6 bases). CDR1 is SGHRS, CDR2 YFSETQ, per germline. CDR3 length: 15 amino acids. V lost 4 bases and J 3 bases, leaving 17 bases between the germline ends. CDR3 bases: TGCGCCAGCAGCCCGACGGGGGTAAGACTCTACGAGCAGTACTTC. It encodes CASSPTGVRLYEQYF.

This clone came up once. This same CDR3 is encoded by further DNA sequences in the sample. CDR3 DNA sequence: TGTGCCAGCTCACCAAGAACCACAGATACGCAGTATTTT. This sequence encodes CASSPRTTDTQYF. V is TRBV18 and J is TRBJ2-3; D gene ambiguous. The CDR3 has 13 residues. With 2 bases removed from V and 2 bases from J, the gap between germline ends came to 5 bases. CDR1 and CDR2 from the germline V gene are KGHSH and LQKENI.

Written as DNA, the CDR3 is TGTGCCAGCAGCCCGCCAGGGCCCGGGGAGCTGTTTTTT. As protein: CASSPPGPGELFF. J is TRBJ2-2 and V is TRBV11-3; D possibly corresponds to TRBD1 (5 bases). Germline V gives CDR1 SGHNT, CDR2 YENEEA. Deletions cut 5 bases from V and 6 bases from J, with 10 bases between. The CDR3 is 13 amino acids.

This chain connects TRBV29-1 to TRBJ1-1, with D possibly being TRBD1 (5 bases). Germline loops: CDR1 SQVTM, CDR2 ANQGSEA. V lost 0 bases to trimming and J lost 4 bases, with 15 bases between them. CDR3 length equals 15 residues. The CDR3 sequence: CSVEEERGAPTEAFF. The CDR3 bases are TGCAGCGTTGAAGAGGAACGAGGGGCGCCCACTGAAGCTTTCTTT.

J is TRBJ2-7 and V is TRBV12-5; 8 bases match TRBD1. Unmatched junction bases numbered 23, after V lost 5 bases and J lost 5 bases. The CDR3 is 19 residues long. CDR1 is LGHNT, CDR2 FRNRAP, per germline. The CDR3, as DNA: TGTGCTAGTGGTCAACGCCACGTCCCAAAGTGGACAGGGAACAACGAGCAGTACTTC. Its translation is CASGQRHVPKWTGNNEQYF.

The chain joins TRBV5-8 to TRBJ2-7; TRBD1 aligns across 8 bases. Germline V CDR1 and CDR2: SGHTS, YDEGEE. V trimming: 4 bases; J trimming: 5 bases; junction bases outside the gene matches: 8. CDR3 length: 14 residues. The CDR3 loop is CASSQDREKDEQYF. CDR3 DNA sequence: TGTGCCAGCAGCCAGGACAGGGAAAAGGACGAGCAGTACTTC.

J is TRBJ1-2 and V is TRBV6-2 or TRBV6-3; D is perhaps TRBD1 (6 bases). Trimming stripped 2 bases from V and 5 bases from J, with 12 bases between. The CDR3 runs 14 residues. Germline V lookup: CDR1 MNHEY, CDR2 SVGEGT. The CDR3 coding sequence is TGTGCCAGCAGTTACCAGGGGAAAGGGTATGGCTACACCTTC. Protein sequence: CASSYQGKGYGYTF.

The CDR3 DNA reads TGTGCCAGCAGCTTAGTGGTTTGGGAGACCCAGTACTTC. Residues: CASSLVVWETQYF. The chain recombines TRBV11-1 with TRBJ2-5; no clear D. The CDR3 totals 13 residues. V lost 1 base and J lost 5, with 8 bases in between. CDR1 is SGHAT and CDR2 is FQDESV in the germline V gene (reference sequence).

The rearrangement uses TRBV6-5 and TRBJ1-2, with D possibly matching TRBD1 (5 bases). This CDR3 comprises 13 residues. With 0 bases removed from V and 4 bases from J, the gap between germline ends came to 6 bases. CDR1 is MNHEY, CDR2 SVGAGI, per germline. CDR3 coding DNA: TGTGCCAGCAGTTACTCACAGGCCTATGGCTACACCTTC. Encoded protein: CASSYSQAYGYTF.

The sample holds a few counts of this clone. V usage is TRBV5-1 and J usage is TRBJ2-3, with 10 bases identical to TRBD1. The CDR3 contains 18 residues. Per the germline V gene, CDR1 is SGHRS and CDR2 is YFSETQ. Losses at the gene ends were 0 bases for V and 3 bases for J; bases not matched to a gene: 10. CDR3 nucleotides: TGCGCCAGCAGCTTGGGGGACAGGGGACCGTTGAGGACAGATACGCAGTATTTT. It specifies CASSLGDRGPLRTDTQYF.

V is TRBV3-1 (or the pseudogene TRBV3-2) and J is TRBJ1-1, with D maybe TRBD1 (6 bases). Trimming left V 1 base short and J 0 bases short, with 15 bases between. Germline CDR1 and CDR2: LGHDT and YNNKEL (reference sequence). The CDR3 covers 17 residues. The CDR3 bases are TGTGCCAGCAGCCAAGCGCCAGCGGGGGACATGAACACTGAAGCTTTCTTT. Protein sequence: CASSQAPAGDMNTEAFF.

The gene calls are TRBV4-1 and TRBJ1-1, with 7 bases that match TRBD1. The germline CDR1 and CDR2 sequences are MGHRA and YSYEKL. CDR3 length: 15 residues. V dropped 6 bases and J dropped 1; count of bases not matched to a gene: 8. CDR3 region: CASRLFRDRNTEAFF. In nucleotides, the CDR3 is TGCGCCAGCAGGCTCTTCCGGGACAGGAACACTGAAGCTTTCTTT.

The genes are TRBV6-2 or TRBV6-3 and TRBJ1-1; no reliable D call. The V end lost 5 bases, the J end lost 5 bases, and 15 bases lay between the germline ends. This CDR3 region has 14 residues. Per germline, CDR1 MNHEY and CDR2 SVGEGT. CDR3 coding DNA: TGTGCCAGCAGTGGCTTAGGTGGAAATACTGAAGCTTTCTTT. Protein: CASSGLGGNTEAFF.

The rearrangement joins TRBV18 to TRBJ2-2; maybe TRBD2 (5 bases). The V gene's germline CDR1 is KGHSH and CDR2 LQKENI. Trimming took 3 bases from V and 3 from J, leaving 11 bases between them. This CDR3 has 15 residues. The CDR3 nucleotides are TGTGCCAGCTCACCGCCGGACTTCTACACCGGGGAGCTGTTTTTT. Its protein product is CASSPPDFYTGELFF.